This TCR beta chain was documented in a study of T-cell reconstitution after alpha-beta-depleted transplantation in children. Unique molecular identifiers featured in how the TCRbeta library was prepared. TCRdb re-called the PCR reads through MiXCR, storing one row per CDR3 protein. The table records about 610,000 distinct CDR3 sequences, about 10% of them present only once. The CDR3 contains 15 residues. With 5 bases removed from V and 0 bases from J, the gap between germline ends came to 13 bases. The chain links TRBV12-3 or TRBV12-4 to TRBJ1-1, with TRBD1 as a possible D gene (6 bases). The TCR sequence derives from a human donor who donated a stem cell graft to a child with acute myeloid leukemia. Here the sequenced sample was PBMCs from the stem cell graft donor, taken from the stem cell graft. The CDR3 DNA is TGTGCCAGCAGTCCCCGGGACACCTTGAACACTGAAGCTTTCTTT. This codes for CASSPRDTLNTEAFF.